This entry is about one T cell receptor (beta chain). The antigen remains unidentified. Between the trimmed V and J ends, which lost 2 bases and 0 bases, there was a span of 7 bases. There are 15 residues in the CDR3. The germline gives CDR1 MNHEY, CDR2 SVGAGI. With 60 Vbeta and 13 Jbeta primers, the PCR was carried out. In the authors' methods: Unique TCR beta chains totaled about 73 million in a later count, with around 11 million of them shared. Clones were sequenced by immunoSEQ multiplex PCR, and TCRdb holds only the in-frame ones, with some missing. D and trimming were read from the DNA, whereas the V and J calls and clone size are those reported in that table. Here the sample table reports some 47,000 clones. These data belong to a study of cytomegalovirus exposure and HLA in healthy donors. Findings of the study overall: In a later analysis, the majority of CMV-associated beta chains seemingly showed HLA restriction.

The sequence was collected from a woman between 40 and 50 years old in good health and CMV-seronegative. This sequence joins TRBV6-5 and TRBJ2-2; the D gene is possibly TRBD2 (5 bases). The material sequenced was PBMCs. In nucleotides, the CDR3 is TGTGCCAGCAGTTACCTAGCAGCGAACACCGGGGAGCTGTTTTTT. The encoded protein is CASSYLAANTGELFF.